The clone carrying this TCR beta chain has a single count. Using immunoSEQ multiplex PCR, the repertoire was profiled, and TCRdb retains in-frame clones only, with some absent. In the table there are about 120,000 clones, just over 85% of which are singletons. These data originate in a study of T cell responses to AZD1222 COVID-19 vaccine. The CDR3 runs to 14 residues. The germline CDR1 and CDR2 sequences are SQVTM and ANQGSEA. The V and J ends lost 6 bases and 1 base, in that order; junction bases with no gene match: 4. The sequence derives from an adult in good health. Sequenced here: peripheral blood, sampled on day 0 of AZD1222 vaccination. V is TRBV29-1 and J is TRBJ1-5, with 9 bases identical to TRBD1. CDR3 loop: CSVGTGRSNQPQHF. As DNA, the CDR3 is TGCAGCGTAGGGACAGGGAGAAGCAATCAGCCCCAGCATTTT.